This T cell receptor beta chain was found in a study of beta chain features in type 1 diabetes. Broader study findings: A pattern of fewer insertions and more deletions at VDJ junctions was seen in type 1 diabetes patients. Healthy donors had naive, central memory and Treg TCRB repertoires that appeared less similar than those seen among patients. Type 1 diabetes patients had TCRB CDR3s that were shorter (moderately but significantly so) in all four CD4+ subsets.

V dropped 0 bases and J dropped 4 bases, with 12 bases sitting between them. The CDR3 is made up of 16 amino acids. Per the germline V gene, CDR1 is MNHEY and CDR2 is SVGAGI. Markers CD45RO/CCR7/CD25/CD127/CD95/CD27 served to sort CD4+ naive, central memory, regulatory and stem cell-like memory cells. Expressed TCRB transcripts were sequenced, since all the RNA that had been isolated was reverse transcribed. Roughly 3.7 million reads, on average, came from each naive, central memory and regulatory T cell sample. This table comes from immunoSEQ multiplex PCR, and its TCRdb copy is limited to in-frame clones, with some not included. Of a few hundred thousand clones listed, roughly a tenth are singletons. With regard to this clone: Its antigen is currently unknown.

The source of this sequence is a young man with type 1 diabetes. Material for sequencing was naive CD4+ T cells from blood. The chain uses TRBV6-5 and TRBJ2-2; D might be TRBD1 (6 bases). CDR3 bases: TGTGCCAGCAGTTACTCGGACAGCAGAAGCACCGGGGAGCTGTTTTTT. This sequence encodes CASSYSDSRSTGELFF.